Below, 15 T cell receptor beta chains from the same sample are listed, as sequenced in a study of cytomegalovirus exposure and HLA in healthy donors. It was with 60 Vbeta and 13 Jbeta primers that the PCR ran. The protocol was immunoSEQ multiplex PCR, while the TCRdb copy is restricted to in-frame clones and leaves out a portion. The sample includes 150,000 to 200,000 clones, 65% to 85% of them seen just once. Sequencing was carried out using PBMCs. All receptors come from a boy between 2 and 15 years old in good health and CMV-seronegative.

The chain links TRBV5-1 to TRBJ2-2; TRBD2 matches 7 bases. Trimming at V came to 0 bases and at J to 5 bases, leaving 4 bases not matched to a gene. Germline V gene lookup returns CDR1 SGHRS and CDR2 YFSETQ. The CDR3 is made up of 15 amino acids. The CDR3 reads CASSLAPGGTGELFF. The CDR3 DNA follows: TGCGCCAGCAGCTTGGCTCCGGGGGGAACCGGGGAGCTGTTTTTT.

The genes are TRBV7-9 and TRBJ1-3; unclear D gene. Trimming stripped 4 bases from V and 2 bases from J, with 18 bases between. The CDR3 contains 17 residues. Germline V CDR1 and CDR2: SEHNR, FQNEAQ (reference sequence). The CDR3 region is CASSSGSPLNAGNTIYF. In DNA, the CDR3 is TGTGCCAGCAGCTCGGGATCACCTTTAAACGCTGGAAACACCATATATTTT.

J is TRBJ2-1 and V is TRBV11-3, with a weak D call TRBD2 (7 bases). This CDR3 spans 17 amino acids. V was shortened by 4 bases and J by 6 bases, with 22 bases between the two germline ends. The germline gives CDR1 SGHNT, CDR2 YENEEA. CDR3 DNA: TGTGCCAGCAGCTCCCGGGGGGCGCGAGCGGGGCTCAATGAGCAGTTCTTC. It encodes CASSSRGARAGLNEQFF. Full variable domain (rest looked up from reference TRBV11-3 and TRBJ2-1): EAGVVQSPRYKIIEKKQPVAFWCNPISGHNTLYWYLQNLGQGPELLIRYENEEAVDDSQLPKDRFSAERLKGVDSTLKIQPAELGDSAVYLCASSSRGARAGLNEQFFGPGTRLTVL.

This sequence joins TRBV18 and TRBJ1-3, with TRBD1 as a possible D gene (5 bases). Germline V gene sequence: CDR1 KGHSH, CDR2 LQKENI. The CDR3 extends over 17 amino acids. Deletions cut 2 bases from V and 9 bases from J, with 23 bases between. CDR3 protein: CASSPEGTARARGTIYF. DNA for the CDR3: TGTGCCAGCTCACCAGAAGGGACTGCACGGGCACGGGGCACCATATATTTT.

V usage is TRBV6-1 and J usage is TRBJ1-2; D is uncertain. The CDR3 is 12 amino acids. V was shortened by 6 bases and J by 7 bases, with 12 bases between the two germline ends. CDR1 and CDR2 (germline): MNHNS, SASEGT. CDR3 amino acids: CASRSPGSGYTF. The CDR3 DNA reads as TGTGCCAGCAGGTCCCCGGGGTCTGGCTACACCTTC.

CDR3 protein: CASSLSRTANEKLFF. DNA of the CDR3: TGTGCCAGCAGCTTATCCAGGACTGCTAATGAAAAACTGTTTTTT. This chain uses TRBV7-2 with TRBJ1-4; D unclear. Germline lookup yields CDR1 SGHTA and CDR2 FQGNSA. With 2 bases removed from V and 3 bases from J, the gap between germline ends came to 10 bases. CDR3 size: 15 residues.

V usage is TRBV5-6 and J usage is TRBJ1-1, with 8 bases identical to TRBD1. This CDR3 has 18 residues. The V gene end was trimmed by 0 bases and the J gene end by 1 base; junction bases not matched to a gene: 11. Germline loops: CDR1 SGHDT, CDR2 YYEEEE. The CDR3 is CASSLDFGWGQENTEAFF. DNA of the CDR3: TGTGCCAGCAGCTTGGACTTCGGGTGGGGACAGGAGAACACTGAAGCTTTCTTT.

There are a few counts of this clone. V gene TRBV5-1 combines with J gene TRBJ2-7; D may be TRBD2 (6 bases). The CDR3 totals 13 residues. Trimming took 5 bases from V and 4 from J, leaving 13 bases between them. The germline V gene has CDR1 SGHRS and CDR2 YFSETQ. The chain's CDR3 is CASSIAGIYEQYF. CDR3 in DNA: TGCGCCAGCAGTATCGCGGGAATATACGAGCAGTACTTC.

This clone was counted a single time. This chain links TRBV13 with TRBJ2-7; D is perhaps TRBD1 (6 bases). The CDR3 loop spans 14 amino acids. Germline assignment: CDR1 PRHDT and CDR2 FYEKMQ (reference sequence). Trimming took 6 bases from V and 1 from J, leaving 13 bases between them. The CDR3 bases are TGTGCCAGCAGTCATGGGACATCGTCCTACGAGCAGTACTTC. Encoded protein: CASSHGTSSYEQYF.

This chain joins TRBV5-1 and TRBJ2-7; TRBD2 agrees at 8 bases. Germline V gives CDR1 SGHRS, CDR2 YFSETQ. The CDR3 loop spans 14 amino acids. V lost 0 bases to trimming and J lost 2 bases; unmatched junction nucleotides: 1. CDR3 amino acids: CASSLGSGAYEQYF. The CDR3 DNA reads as TGCGCCAGCAGCTTGGGTAGCGGGGCCTACGAGCAGTACTTC.

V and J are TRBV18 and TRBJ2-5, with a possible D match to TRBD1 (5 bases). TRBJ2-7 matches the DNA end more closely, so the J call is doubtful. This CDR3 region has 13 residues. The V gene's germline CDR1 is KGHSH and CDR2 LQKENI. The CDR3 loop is CASSPITGFEQYF. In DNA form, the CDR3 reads TGTGCCAGCTCACCTATTACAGGTTTCGAGCAGTACTTC.

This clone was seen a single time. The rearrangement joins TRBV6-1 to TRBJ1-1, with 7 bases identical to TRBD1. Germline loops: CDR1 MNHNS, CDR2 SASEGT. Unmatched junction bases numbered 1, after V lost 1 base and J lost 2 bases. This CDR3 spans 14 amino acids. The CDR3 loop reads CASSEGQGNTEAFF. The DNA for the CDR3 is TGTGCCAGCAGTGAAGGACAGGGTAACACTGAAGCTTTCTTT.

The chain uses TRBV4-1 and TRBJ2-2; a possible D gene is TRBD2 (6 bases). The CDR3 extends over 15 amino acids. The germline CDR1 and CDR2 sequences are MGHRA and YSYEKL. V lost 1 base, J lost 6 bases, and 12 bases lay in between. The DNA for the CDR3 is TGCGCCAGCAGCCAAGTCCTCTGGGGGGCCGGGGAGCTGTTTTTT. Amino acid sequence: CASSQVLWGAGELFF.

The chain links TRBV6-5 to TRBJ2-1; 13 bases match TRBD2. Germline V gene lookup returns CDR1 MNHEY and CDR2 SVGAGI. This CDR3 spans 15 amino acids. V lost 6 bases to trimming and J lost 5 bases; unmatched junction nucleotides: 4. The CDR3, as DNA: TGTGCCAGCAGCGTAACTAGCGGGGGGGACAATGAGCAGTTCTTC. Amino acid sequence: CASSVTSGGDNEQFF.

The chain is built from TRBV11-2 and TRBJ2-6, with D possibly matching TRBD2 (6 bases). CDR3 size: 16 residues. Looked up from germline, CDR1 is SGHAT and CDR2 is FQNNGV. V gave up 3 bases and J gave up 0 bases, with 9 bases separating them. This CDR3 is CASSLGTHSGANVLTF. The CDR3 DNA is TGTGCCAGCAGCTTGGGGACTCACTCTGGGGCCAACGTCCTGACTTTC.